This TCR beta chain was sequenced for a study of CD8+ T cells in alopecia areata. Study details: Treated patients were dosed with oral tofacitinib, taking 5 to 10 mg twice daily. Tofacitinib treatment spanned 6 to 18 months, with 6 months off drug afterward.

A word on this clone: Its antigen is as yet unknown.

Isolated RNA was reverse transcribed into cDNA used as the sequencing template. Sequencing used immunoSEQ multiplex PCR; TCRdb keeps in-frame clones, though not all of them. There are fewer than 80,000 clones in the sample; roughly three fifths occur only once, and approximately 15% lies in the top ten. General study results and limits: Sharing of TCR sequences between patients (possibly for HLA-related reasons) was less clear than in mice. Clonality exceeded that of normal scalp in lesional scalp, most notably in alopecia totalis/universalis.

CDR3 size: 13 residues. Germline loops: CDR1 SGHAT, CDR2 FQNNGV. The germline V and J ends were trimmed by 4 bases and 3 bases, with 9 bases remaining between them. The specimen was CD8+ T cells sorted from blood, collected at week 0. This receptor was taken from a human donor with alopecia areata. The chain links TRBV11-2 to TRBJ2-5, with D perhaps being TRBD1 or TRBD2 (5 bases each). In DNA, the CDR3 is TGTGCCAGCAGCTCGTTGGGGGAAGAGACCCAGTACTTC. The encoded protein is CASSSLGEETQYF.